This paragraph reports one T cell receptor beta chain. There are a few counts of this clonotype. What this receptor recognizes is not known. Nothing much larger sits one base from this clone, and base qualities are not available. This sample is part of a study of T cell repertoires in cytomegalovirus infection (dated by TCRdb to about 2019). Turning to the overall study: Alongside well-studied HLA-B-restricted epitopes, the peptide stimulations were aimed at recently identified HLA-C-restricted CMV epitopes, whose presentation resists viral immunomodulation. The HLA type of each donor mattered for the analysis, because public TCR beta signatures pointed to carriage of CMV infection along with the matching HLA type.

The sequencer listed for this sample is Illumina HiSeq 1500. TCRdb cleaned the public reads at Q25 with fastp, built clones with MiXCR and kept in-frame beta chains. Duplicate CDR3 protein sequences are folded into a single record with the most common DNA and genes. The sample profile shows fewer than 650,000 distinct CDR3 sequences; approximately 40% of them were found once. The ten largest clones take up 48% of the sample. Results the study describes overall, beyond this receptor: The ex vivo response was dominated by HLA-C-restricted CMV-specific TCR beta clonotypes, and the single most frequent clonotype in two of eight donors was supplied by these HLA-C-restricted clonotypes. In both this cohort and an independent roughly 350-donor cohort, the cumulative frequency of public TCR beta family members distinguished carriers of CMV infection plus the relevant HLA type.

V has 5 bases trimmed and J has 2 bases trimmed; junction bases matching no gene number 7. The CDR3 runs 15 amino acids, cysteine and phenylalanine included. Only the CDR3 part of the read is kept: 45 bases, read in frame from the first base. CDR1 is given as SEHNR and CDR2 as FQNEAQ, both from the germline V gene (reference sequence). Sample treatment or condition, as interpreted from the label and publication: in vitro stimulation with specific CMV peptide epitopes to enrich CMV-specific T cells. This sample comprised cultured PBMCs, obtained from culture after CMV antigen stimulation. The clonotype originates from a human donor in good health (CMV status not recorded). Some clones in this sample may be carry-over from other donors' samples. The chain is made from TRBV7-9 and TRBJ2-3; the central 7 bases match TRBD1. The CDR3 reads as follows: CASSPTGTDTDTQYF. In nucleotide form, the sequence is TGTGCCAGCAGCCCTACCGGGACAGACACAGATACGCAGTATTTT.